This T cell receptor beta chain was captured in a study of shared clonotypes between healthy human individuals. Germline V gene sequence: CDR1 SGHVS, CDR2 FQNEAQ. This CDR3 comprises 16 residues. Unmatched junction bases numbered 10, after V lost 0 bases and J lost 6 bases. Produced via immunoSEQ multiplex PCR; TCRdb's table is partial and in-frame only. The sample has around 1,100,000 clones, about 80% seen once. This sequence was found in a man younger than 30 in good health. Some clones in this sample may be carry-over from other donors' samples. The source material was memory CD4+ T cells from PBMCs. The subset: CD45RA-negative fraction. This chain joins TRBV7-8 and TRBJ2-7; 8 nucleotides align to TRBD2. The CDR3 sequence: CASSLAGGTRLTEQYF. CDR3 DNA sequence: TGTGCCAGCAGCTTAGCGGGTGGGACTAGGCTCACCGAGCAGTACTTC.